The clone carrying this TCR beta chain occurred a few times. The data were taken from a study of regulatory T cells in long-lasting Graves disease. Combining iRepertoire HTBI primers with Arm-PCR of CDR3 regions, the authors built TCR beta libraries. TCRdb re-called the multiplex PCR reads through MiXCR, storing one row per CDR3 protein. Among 240,000 or so distinct CDR3 sequences listed, just over 20% were seen once. V lost 1 base to trimming and J lost 3 bases; unmatched junction nucleotides: 8. This CDR3 is built from 18 residues. Time point given: newly diagnosed GD, antithyroid drugs for less than 3 months. RNA extracted from PBMCs served as the sequencing template.

The sequencing here drew on peripheral blood mononuclear cells (PBMCs), taken at new diagnosis, from a patient treated with antithyroid drugs. This TCR was sampled from a female donor with Graves disease. The chain joins TRBV12-3 or TRBV12-4 to TRBJ2-3; 12 nucleotides match TRBD2. The CDR3 bases are TGTGCCAGCAGTTTAGGACTAGCGGGAGTGGCTAGTACAGATACGCAGTATTTT. Protein product: CASSLGLAGVASTDTQYF.